Sequencing of this TCR beta chain was carried out in a study of shared clonotypes between healthy human individuals. Overall study findings and caveats: Generally, estimated richness proved larger in naive subsets than it did in memory subsets.

The CDR3 length is 13 residues. The germline V and J ends were trimmed by 6 bases and 3 bases, with 12 bases remaining between them. CDR1 is MNHEY and CDR2 is SVGAGI in the germline V gene. At the deep level, the assay was run. Libraries were prepared by immunoSEQ multiplex PCR; TCRdb keeps only in-frame clonotypes and omits some of them. The repertoire has 110,000 or so clones, around 68% of them found once; the top ten carry roughly a quarter. With respect to this clone: As yet, its antigen is unknown.

Material: memory CD8+ T cells sorted from blood. The subset is: CD45RO+ cells pooled with CCR7-negative TemRA cells. This receptor was identified in a woman aged 25 to 45 in good health. This rearrangement joins TRBV6-5 to TRBJ2-7; TRBD1 might be the D (5 bases). The CDR3 here is CASRPIDSYEQYF. The CDR3 DNA follows: TGTGCCAGCAGACCAATTGACAGCTACGAGCAGTACTTC.